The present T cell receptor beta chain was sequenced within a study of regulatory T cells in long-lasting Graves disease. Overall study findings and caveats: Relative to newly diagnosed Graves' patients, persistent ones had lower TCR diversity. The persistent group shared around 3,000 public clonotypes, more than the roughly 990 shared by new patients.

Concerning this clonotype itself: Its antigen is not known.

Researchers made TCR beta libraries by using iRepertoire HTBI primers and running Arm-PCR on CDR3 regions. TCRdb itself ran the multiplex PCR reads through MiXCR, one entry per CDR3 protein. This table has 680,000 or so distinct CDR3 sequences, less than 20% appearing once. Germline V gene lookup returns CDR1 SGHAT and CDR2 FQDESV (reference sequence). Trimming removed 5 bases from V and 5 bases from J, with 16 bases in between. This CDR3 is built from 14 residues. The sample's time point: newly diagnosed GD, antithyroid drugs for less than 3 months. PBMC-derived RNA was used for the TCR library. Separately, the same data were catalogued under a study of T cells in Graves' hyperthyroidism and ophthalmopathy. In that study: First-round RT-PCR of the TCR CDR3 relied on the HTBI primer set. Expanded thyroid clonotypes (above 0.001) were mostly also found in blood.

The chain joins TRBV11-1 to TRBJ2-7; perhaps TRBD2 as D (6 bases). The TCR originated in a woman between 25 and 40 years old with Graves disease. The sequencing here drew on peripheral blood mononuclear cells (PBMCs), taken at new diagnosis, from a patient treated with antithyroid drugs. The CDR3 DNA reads TGTGCCAGCAGCCCTGGGCGGGGTCCCCACGAGCAGTACTTC. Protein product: CASSPGRGPHEQYF.